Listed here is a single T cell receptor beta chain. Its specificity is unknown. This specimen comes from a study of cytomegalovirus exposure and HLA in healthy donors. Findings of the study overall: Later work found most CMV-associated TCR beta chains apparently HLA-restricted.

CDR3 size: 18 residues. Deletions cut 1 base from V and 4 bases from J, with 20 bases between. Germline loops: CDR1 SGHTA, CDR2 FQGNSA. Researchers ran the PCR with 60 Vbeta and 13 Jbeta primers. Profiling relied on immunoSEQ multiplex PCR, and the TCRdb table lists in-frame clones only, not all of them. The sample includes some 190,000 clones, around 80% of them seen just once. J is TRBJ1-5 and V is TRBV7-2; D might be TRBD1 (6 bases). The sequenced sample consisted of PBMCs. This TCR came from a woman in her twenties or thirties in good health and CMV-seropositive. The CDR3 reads CASSLGMGATGWNQPQHF. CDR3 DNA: TGTGCCAGCAGCTTAGGAATGGGGGCGACAGGTTGGAATCAGCCCCAGCATTTT.